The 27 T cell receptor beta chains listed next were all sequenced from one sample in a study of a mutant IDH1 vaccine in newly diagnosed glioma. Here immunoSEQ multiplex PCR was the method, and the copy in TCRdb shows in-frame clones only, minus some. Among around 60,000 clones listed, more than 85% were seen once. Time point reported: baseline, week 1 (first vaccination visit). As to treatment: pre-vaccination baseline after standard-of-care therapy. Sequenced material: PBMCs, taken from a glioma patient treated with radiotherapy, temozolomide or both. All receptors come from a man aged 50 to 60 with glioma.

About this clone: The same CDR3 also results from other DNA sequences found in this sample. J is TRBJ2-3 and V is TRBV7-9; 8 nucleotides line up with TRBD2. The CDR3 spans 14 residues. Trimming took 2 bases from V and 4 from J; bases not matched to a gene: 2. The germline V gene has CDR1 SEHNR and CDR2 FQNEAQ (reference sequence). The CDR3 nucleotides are TGTGCCAGCAGCTTATCGGGAGGGTCAGATACGCAGTATTTT. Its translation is CASSLSGGSDTQYF.

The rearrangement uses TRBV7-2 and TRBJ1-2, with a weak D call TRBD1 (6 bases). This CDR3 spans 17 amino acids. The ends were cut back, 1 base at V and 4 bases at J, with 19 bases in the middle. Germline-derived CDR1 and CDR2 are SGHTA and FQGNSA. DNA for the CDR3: TGTGCCAGCAGCTTAGACGTCTTCGGGGGCGCTAGCTATGGCTACACCTTC. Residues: CASSLDVFGGASYGYTF.

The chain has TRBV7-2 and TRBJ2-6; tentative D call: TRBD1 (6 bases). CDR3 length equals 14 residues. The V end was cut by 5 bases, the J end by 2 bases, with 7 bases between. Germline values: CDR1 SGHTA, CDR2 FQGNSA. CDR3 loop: CASSPGAGANVLTF. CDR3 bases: TGTGCCAGCAGCCCAGGGGCTGGGGCCAACGTCCTGACTTTC.

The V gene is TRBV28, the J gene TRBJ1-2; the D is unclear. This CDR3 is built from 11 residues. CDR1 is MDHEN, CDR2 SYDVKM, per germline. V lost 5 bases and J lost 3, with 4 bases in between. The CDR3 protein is CASSRYYGYTF. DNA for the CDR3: TGTGCCAGCAGTAGGTACTATGGCTACACCTTC.

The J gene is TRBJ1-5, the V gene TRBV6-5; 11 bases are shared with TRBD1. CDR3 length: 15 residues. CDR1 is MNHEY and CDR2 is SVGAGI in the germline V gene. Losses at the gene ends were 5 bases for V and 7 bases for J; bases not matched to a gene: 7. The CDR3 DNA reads TGTGCCAGCAGTAGGGACAGGGGGAAAAAACAGCCCCAGCATTTT. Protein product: CASSRDRGKKQPQHF.

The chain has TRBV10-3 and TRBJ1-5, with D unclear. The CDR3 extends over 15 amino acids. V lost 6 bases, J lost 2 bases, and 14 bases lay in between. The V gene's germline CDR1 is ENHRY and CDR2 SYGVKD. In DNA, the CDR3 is TGTGCCATCAGCAGCCCCAACCAAGGCAATCAGCCCCAGCATTTT. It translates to CAISSPNQGNQPQHF.

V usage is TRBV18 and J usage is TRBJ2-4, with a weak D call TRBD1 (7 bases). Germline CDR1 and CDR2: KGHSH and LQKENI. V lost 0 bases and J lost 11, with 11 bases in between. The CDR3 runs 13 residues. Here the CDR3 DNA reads TGTGCCAGCTCACCACCACTCAGGGGGGTTCAGTACTTC. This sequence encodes CASSPPLRGVQYF.

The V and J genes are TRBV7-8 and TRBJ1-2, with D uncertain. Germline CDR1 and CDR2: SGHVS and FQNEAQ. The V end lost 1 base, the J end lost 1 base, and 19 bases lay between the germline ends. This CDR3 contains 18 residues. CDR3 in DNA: TGTGCCAGCAGCTTAGAATTCCAACAGCGGTTCGTTAACTATGGCTACACCTTC. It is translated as CASSLEFQQRFVNYGYTF.

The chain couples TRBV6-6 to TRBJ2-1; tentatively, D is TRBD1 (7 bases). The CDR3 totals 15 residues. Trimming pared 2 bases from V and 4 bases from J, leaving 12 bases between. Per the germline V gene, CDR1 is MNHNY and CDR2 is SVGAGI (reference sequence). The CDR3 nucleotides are TGTGCCAGCAGTTACGAGGCAGGGGGGTACAATGAGCAGTTCTTC. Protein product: CASSYEAGGYNEQFF.

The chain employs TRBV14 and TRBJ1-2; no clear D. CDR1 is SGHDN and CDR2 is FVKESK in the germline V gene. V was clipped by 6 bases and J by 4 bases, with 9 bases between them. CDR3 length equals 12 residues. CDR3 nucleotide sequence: TGTGCCAGCAGTCAGAGAACCTATGGCTACACCTTC. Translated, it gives CASSQRTYGYTF.

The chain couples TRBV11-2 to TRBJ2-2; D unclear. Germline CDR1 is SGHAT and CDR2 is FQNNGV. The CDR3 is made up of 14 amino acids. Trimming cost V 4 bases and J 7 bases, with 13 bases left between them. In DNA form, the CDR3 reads TGTGCCAGCAGCTCCCCTATACACAGCGGGGAGCTGTTTTTT. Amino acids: CASSSPIHSGELFF. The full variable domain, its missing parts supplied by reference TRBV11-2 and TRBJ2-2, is EAGVAQSPRYKIIEKRQSVAFWCNPISGHATLYWYQQILGQGPKLLIQFQNNGVVDDSQLPKDRFSAERLKGVDSTLKIQPAKLEDSAVYLCASSSPIHSGELFFGEGSRLTVL.

CDR3 sequence reads: CAISEPQGNTEAFF. The CDR3 region has the DNA TGTGCCATCAGTGAACCACAGGGTAACACTGAAGCTTTCTTT. V is TRBV10-3 and J is TRBJ1-1; D possibly corresponds to TRBD1 (6 bases). The V gene lost 3 bases and the J gene lost 2 bases, with 10 bases spanning the gap. From germline, CDR1 is ENHRY and CDR2 SYGVKD. The CDR3 contains 14 residues.

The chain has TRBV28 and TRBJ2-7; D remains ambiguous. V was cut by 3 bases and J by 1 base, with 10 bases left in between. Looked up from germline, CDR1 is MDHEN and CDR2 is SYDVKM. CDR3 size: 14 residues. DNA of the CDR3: TGTGCCAGCAGTTTCGGCAGTCGGTCCTACGAGCAGTACTTC. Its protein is CASSFGSRSYEQYF.

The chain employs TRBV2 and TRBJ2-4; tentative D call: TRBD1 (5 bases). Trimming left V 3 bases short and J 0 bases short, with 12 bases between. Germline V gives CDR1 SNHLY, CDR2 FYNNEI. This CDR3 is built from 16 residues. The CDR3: CASSDRVGLAKNIQYF. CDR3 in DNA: TGTGCCAGCAGTGACAGGGTCGGTCTAGCCAAAAACATTCAGTACTTC.

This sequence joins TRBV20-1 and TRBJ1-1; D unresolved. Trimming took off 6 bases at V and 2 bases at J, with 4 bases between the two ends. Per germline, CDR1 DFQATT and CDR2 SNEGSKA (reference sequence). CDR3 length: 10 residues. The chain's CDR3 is CSASNTEAFF. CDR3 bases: TGCAGTGCCTCAAACACTGAAGCTTTCTTT.

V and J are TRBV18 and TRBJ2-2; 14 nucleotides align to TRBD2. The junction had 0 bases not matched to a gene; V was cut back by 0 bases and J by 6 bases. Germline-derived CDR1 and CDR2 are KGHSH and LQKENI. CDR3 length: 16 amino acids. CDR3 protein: CASSPPGLAGAGELFF. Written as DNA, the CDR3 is TGTGCCAGCTCACCACCGGGACTAGCGGGGGCCGGGGAGCTGTTTTTT.

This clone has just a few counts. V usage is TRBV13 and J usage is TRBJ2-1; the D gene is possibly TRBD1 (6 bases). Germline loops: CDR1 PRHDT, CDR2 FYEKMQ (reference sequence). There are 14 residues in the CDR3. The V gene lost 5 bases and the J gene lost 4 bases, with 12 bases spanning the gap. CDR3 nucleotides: TGTGCCAGCAGCCCCCGGACAGCATACAATGAGCAGTTCTTC. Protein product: CASSPRTAYNEQFF.

The CDR3, as DNA: TGTGCCAGCAGCTTGGGGGCCGGGGGACAGCTCTATAATCAGCCCCAGCATTTT. Its protein product is CASSLGAGGQLYNQPQHF. The chain is built from TRBV7-9 and TRBJ1-5, with 7 bases matching TRBD1. The CDR3 spans 18 residues. CDR1 SEHNR and CDR2 FQNEAQ come from the germline V gene (reference sequence). With V trimmed by 3 bases and J by 4 bases, 15 bases remained unmatched.

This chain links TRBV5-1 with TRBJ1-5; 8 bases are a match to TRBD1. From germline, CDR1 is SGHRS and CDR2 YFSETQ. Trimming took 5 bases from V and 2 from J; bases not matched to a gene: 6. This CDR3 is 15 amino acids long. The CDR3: CASRQGAGGNQPQHF. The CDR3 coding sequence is TGCGCCAGCAGGCAGGGGGCTGGAGGCAATCAGCCCCAGCATTTT.

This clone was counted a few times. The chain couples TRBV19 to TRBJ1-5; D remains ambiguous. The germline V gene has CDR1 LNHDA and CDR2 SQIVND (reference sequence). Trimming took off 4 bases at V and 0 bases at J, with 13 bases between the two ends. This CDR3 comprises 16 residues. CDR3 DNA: TGTGCCAGTAGTACTCTTGATCGAAATAGCAATCAGCCCCAGCATTTT. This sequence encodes CASSTLDRNSNQPQHF.

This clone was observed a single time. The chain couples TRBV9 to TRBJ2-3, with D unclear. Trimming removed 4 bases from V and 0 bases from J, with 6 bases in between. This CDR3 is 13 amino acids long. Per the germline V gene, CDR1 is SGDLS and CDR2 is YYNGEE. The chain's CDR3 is CASSLTSTDTQYF. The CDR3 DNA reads TGTGCCAGCAGCCTTACTAGCACAGATACGCAGTATTTT.

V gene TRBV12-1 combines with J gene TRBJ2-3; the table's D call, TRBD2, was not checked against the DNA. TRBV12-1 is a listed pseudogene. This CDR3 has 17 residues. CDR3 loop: CASSFAGLAGSTDTQYF. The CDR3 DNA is TGTGCCAGCAGCTTTGCAGGACTAGCGGGAAGCACAGATACGCAGTATTTT.

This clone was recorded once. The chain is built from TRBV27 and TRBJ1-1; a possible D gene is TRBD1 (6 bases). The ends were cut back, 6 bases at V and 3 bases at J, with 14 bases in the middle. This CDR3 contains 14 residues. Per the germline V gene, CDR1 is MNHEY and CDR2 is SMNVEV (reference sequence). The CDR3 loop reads CASREPQGYTEAFF. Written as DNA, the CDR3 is TGTGCCAGCAGAGAGCCCCAGGGGTACACTGAAGCTTTCTTT.

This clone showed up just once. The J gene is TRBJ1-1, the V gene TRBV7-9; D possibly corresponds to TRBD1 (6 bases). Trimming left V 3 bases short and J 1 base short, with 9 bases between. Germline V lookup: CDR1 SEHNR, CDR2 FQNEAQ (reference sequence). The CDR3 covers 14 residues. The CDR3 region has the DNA TGTGCCAGCAGCTTGGGGGGGGCGAACACTGAAGCTTTCTTT. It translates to CASSLGGANTEAFF.

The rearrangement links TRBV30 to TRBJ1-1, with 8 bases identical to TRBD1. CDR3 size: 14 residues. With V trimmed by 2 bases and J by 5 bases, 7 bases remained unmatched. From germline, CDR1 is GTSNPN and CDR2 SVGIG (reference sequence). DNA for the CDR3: TGTGCCTGGAGTTTCTTGGGGACAGGAACTGAAGCTTTCTTT. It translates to CAWSFLGTGTEAFF.

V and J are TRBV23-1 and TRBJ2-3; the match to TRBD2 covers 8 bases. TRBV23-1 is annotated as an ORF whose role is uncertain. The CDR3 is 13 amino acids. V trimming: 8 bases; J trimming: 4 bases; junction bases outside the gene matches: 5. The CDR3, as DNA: TGCGCCAGCCCCCTCGGGAGGGCAGATACGCAGTATTTT. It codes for CASPLGRADTQYF.

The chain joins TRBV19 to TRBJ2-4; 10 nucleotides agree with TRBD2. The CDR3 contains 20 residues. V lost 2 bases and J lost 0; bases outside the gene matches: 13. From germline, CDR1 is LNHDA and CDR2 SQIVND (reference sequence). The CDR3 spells CASSIQGASGGALAKNIQYF. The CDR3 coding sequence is TGTGCCAGTAGTATACAAGGGGCCAGCGGGGGGGCCCTAGCCAAAAACATTCAGTACTTC. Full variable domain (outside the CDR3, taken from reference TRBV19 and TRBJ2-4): DGGITQSPKYLFRKEGQNVTLSCEQNLNHDAMYWYRQDPGQGLRLIYYSQIVNDFQKGDIAEGYSVSREKKESFPLTVTSAQKNPTAFYLCASSIQGASGGALAKNIQYFGAGTRLSVL.